Below, one TCR beta chain is given with its context. No antigen is known for it. The source of the sample is a study of cytomegalovirus exposure and HLA in healthy donors. PCR involved 60 Vbeta and 13 Jbeta primers. Some clones are missing from TCRdb's copy, which holds only in-frame ones; the method was immunoSEQ multiplex PCR. The profile shows approximately 210,000 clones, around 80% of them singletons. The germline V gene has CDR1 SGHVS and CDR2 FQNEAQ. The CDR3 runs to 17 residues. The V and J ends lost 2 bases and 1 base, in that order; junction bases with no gene match: 6. Findings of the study overall: A missense DCLRE1C variant was associated with V- and J-gene trimming of TCR beta chains in a later analysis, and an independent cohort replicated the association.

This clonotype was obtained from a man between 18 and 35 years old in good health and CMV-seronegative. V and J are TRBV7-8 and TRBJ2-7, with TRBD2 matching over 12 bases. Sequencing was done on a sample of PBMCs. The CDR3 loop reads CASSLLLAGGPSYEQYF. Written as DNA, the CDR3 is TGTGCCAGCAGCTTACTTCTAGCGGGGGGGCCATCCTACGAGCAGTACTTC.